Following are 20 T cell receptor beta chains from one sample sequenced in a study of PD-L1 blockade in urothelial cancer. Repertoires were generated with immunoSEQ multiplex PCR, while TCRdb's copy carries only in-frame clones and drops some. This sample carries fewer than 30,000 clones, almost 85% of them seen once, and the ten largest clones take roughly a tenth. Sequencing was performed on PBMCs, taken around atezolizumab (anti-PD-L1) treatment. Receptors were obtained from a man between 65 and 85 years old with urothelial cancer.

This clone was seen only once. The chain recombines TRBV6-5 with TRBJ1-3; D unresolved. V was trimmed by 2 bases and J by 7 bases, leaving 3 bases between them. Germline CDR1 and CDR2: MNHEY and SVGAGI. The CDR3 has 11 amino acids. CDR3 amino acids: CASSYENTIYF. As DNA, the CDR3 is TGTGCCAGCAGTTACGAGAACACCATATATTTT.

The V and J genes are TRBV4-1 and TRBJ2-7; perhaps TRBD2 as D (6 bases). The CDR3 runs 17 residues. V was trimmed by 1 base and J by 2 bases, leaving 18 bases between them. Germline values: CDR1 MGHRA, CDR2 YSYEKL. The CDR3 nucleotides read TGCGCCAGCAGCCAAGTTTTCCCGGGACTCCCTACCTACGAGCAGTACTTC. Translating gives CASSQVFPGLPTYEQYF.

The rearrangement uses TRBV6-6 and TRBJ2-7; D gene unclear. The ends were cut back, 6 bases at V and 2 bases at J, with 8 bases in the middle. The CDR3 consists of 12 residues. Germline V gives CDR1 MNHNY, CDR2 SVGAGI (reference sequence). In nucleotides, the CDR3 is TGTGCCAGCAGCCTAACCCCCTACGAGCAGTACTTC. Amino acids: CASSLTPYEQYF.

The rearrangement joins TRBV5-1 to TRBJ2-2; the match to TRBD2 covers 11 bases. Germline CDR1 SGHRS, CDR2 YFSETQ. CDR3 length: 16 residues. The junction had 6 bases not matched to a gene; V was cut back by 1 base and J by 7 bases. Written as DNA, the CDR3 is TGCGCCAGCAGCTTGTTGACTAGCGGGAAAGTCGGGGAGCTGTTTTTT. It specifies CASSLLTSGKVGELFF. The complete variable domain, with remaining parts taken from reference TRBV5-1 and TRBJ2-2, reads KAGVTQTPRYLIKTRGQQVTLSCSPISGHRSVSWYQQTPGQGLQFLFEYFSETQRNKGNFPGRFSGRQFSNSRSEMNVSTLELGDSALYLCASSLLTSGKVGELFFGEGSRLTVL.

V is TRBV28 and J is TRBJ1-3; D remains unclear. Trimming took 5 bases from V and 2 from J, leaving 10 bases between them. This CDR3 region has 14 residues. Germline V gene lookup returns CDR1 MDHEN and CDR2 SYDVKM. For the CDR3, the DNA is TGTGCCAGCAGTGGCCCCAGTACTGGAAACACCATATATTTT. Its protein is CASSGPSTGNTIYF.

The chain employs TRBV9 and TRBJ2-7; D call uncertain. The V gene lost 0 bases and the J gene lost 2 bases, with 9 bases spanning the gap. The CDR3 runs 14 residues. Germline V gene sequence: CDR1 SGDLS, CDR2 YYNGEE. The chain's CDR3 is CASSVDAWPYEQYF. CDR3 sequence (DNA): TGTGCCAGCAGCGTAGACGCCTGGCCCTACGAGCAGTACTTC.

The chain links TRBV7-6 to TRBJ2-3; 11 nucleotides agree with TRBD2. Germline CDR1 and CDR2: SGHVS and FNYEAQ. The CDR3 covers 15 residues. V was clipped by 5 bases and J by 2 bases; unmatched bases: 3. For the CDR3, the DNA is TGTGCCAGCAGCCGGACTAGCGGGTTCACAGATACGCAGTATTTT. This sequence encodes CASSRTSGFTDTQYF.

The chain links TRBV4-1 to TRBJ1-5, with 7 bases fitting TRBD1. Germline-derived CDR1 and CDR2 are MGHRA and YSYEKL. The CDR3 loop spans 16 amino acids. V was pared by 3 bases and J by 1 base, with 6 bases of the junction left unmatched. CDR3 bases: TGCGCCAGCAGCCAGCGACAGGGTGGGAGCAATCAGCCCCAGCATTTT. It encodes CASSQRQGGSNQPQHF.

CDR3 sequence reads: CATSRETGSEQYF. Here the CDR3 DNA reads TGTGCCACCAGCAGAGAAACGGGGAGCGAGCAGTACTTC. The rearrangement uses TRBV15 and TRBJ2-7; a weak D match, TRBD2 (5 bases). The CDR3 is 13 amino acids. Trimming took off 0 bases at V and 6 bases at J, with 9 bases between the two ends. Germline assignment: CDR1 LNHNV and CDR2 YYDKDF (reference sequence).

V and J are TRBV27 and TRBJ2-7, with D possibly being TRBD2 (8 bases). The CDR3 extends over 16 amino acids. The germline V and J ends were trimmed by 6 bases and 2 bases, with 20 bases remaining between them. CDR1 and CDR2 from the germline V gene are MNHEY and SMNVEV (reference sequence). CDR3 nucleotide sequence: TGTGCCAGCAGCGTCGGATTCGGGAGGGGGCCCTACGAGCAGTACTTC. Amino acid sequence: CASSVGFGRGPYEQYF.

The rearrangement joins TRBV28 to TRBJ2-3; 12 bases align to TRBD2. The CDR3 is 18 residues long. Germline V gives CDR1 MDHEN, CDR2 SYDVKM. J lost 0 bases, V lost 8 bases, and 12 bases had no gene match. The CDR3 reads CASDVSLAGGSSTDTQYF. The CDR3 nucleotides read TGTGCCAGCGACGTCAGCCTAGCGGGGGGGTCTAGCACAGATACGCAGTATTTT. The variable domain in full, completed from reference TRBV28 and TRBJ2-3, reads DVKVTQSSRYLVKRTGEKVFLECVQDMDHENMFWYRQDPGLGLRLIYFSYDVKMKEKGDIPEGYSVSREKKERFSLILESASTNQTSMYLCASDVSLAGGSSTDTQYFGPGTRLTVL.

The table lists this clone with a few counts. V usage is TRBV10-3 and J usage is TRBJ1-2; D might be TRBD1 (6 bases). The CDR3 sequence is 12 residues long. Trimming cost V 2 bases and J 8 bases, with 9 bases left between them. Germline CDR1 and CDR2: ENHRY and SYGVKD. CDR3 residues: CAISEGQWGYTF. The CDR3 nucleotides read TGTGCCATCAGTGAGGGACAGTGGGGCTACACCTTC.

The chain joins TRBV6-6 to TRBJ1-5, with 9 bases fitting TRBD1. V shed 8 bases and J 0 bases; nucleotides not matched to a gene: 8. Germline CDR1 reads MNHNY; CDR2 reads SVGAGI (reference sequence). The CDR3 covers 16 residues. This chain's CDR3 is CASRGTGNYSNQPQHF. CDR3 bases: TGTGCCAGCCGCGGGACAGGGAACTATAGCAATCAGCCCCAGCATTTT.

In the case of this clone: Within the sample, other DNA sequences also encode this same CDR3. The genes are TRBV27 and TRBJ2-7, with D unresolved. Germline V gives CDR1 MNHEY, CDR2 SMNVEV (reference sequence). Trimming cost V 0 bases and J 5 bases, with 14 bases left between them. The CDR3 contains 15 residues. CDR3 sequence reads: CASSLSGAYLNEQYF. CDR3 nucleotides: TGTGCCAGCAGTTTATCAGGAGCCTACCTTAACGAGCAGTACTTC.

The chain uses TRBV6-5 and TRBJ2-3, with 7 bases fitting TRBD2. V was clipped by 1 base and J by 5 bases; unmatched bases: 6. The CDR3 loop spans 15 amino acids. The V gene's germline CDR1 is MNHEY and CDR2 SVGAGI. DNA for the CDR3: TGTGCCAGCAGTTACTGGGCGGGAGTGGGAGATACGCAGTATTTT. Encoded protein: CASSYWAGVGDTQYF.

The rearrangement joins TRBV29-1 to TRBJ2-7; TRBD1 agrees at 12 bases. V lost 0 bases to trimming and J lost 5 bases; unmatched junction nucleotides: 5. Germline loops: CDR1 SQVTM, CDR2 ANQGSEA. This CDR3 is 15 amino acids long. CDR3 DNA: TGCAGCGTTGAAGATTGGGGGACAGGGGGCAACGAGCAGTACTTC. Translated: CSVEDWGTGGNEQYF.

This clone has only a few counts. J is TRBJ2-7 and V is TRBV10-3, with 12 nucleotides matching TRBD2. The CDR3 has 13 residues. Germline loops: CDR1 ENHRY, CDR2 SYGVKD. V was clipped by 8 bases and J by 5 bases; unmatched bases: 4. The CDR3 loop reads CAIRLAGVHEQYF. CDR3 coding DNA: TGTGCCATCCGACTAGCGGGAGTTCACGAGCAGTACTTC.

The V call is TRBV7-9, the J call TRBJ1-1; 8 bases agree with TRBD1. The CDR3 spans 14 residues. J lost 2 bases, V lost 6 bases, and 5 bases had no gene match. The V gene's germline CDR1 is SEHNR and CDR2 FQNEAQ (reference sequence). The CDR3 reads CASRPTGVNTEAFF. The CDR3 nucleotides are TGTGCCAGCAGACCGACAGGGGTTAACACTGAAGCTTTCTTT.

This rearrangement joins TRBV30 to TRBJ2-5; D may be TRBD2 (5 bases). Germline V gene sequence: CDR1 GTSNPN, CDR2 SVGIG (reference sequence). Trimming cost V 2 bases and J 5 bases, with 6 bases left between them. CDR3 size: 11 residues. The CDR3 sequence is CAWSRGETQYF. CDR3 in DNA: TGTGCCTGGAGTCGAGGGGAGACCCAGTACTTC.

The rearrangement joins TRBV9 to TRBJ2-4, with D possibly TRBD2 on 6 matching bases. Germline values: CDR1 SGDLS, CDR2 YYNGEE. This CDR3 spans 19 amino acids. The ends were cut back, 2 bases at V and 1 base at J, with 22 bases in the middle. In nucleotides, the CDR3 is TGTGCCAGCAGCGTTGCCGGGACTCCATCCTGGGGGGCCAAAAACATTCAGTACTTC. It encodes CASSVAGTPSWGAKNIQYF.